This T cell receptor (beta chain) was sequenced for a study of identical twins. The germline gives CDR1 LGHDT, CDR2 YNNKEL (reference sequence). The CDR3 is 15 residues long. V was clipped by 0 bases and J by 5 bases, with 14 bases between them. This clonotype was counted a few times. Via MiXCR, TCRdb re-called the 5' RACE reads, giving one row per CDR3 protein. Among roughly 1.6 million distinct CDR3 sequences listed, under 35% were seen once. The TCR comes from a newborn girl in good health. The specimen was cord blood. The gene calls are TRBV3-1 and TRBJ2-7; D may be TRBD2 (5 bases). The CDR3 here is CASSQERANSHEQYF. The CDR3 DNA sequence: TGTGCCAGCAGCCAAGAGAGGGCGAATTCCCACGAGCAGTACTTC.